One and the same sample provided the 32 T cell receptor beta chains below, sequenced in a study of blood T cells in healthy people across ages. A second PCR of roughly 7 to 11 cycles used a sample-barcoded 5' primer and a J-beta primer mix. One entry per CDR3 protein, called by TCRdb with MiXCR from the 5' RACE reads. The table shows approximately 290,000 distinct CDR3 sequences, with around 30% occurring only once. The sample was blood. These receptors originate from a woman aged 70-85 years in good health.

The chain couples TRBV29-1 to TRBJ2-5, with 10 bases fitting TRBD1. The DNA end is more similar to TRBJ2-7, so the J call may be wrong. CDR3 size: 14 residues. Looked up from germline, CDR1 is SQVTM and CDR2 is ANQGSEA. CDR3 protein: CSVSRDRGNYEQYF. The CDR3 DNA sequence: TGCAGCGTATCTCGGGACAGGGGTAACTACGAGCAGTACTTC.

The rearrangement joins TRBV20-1 to TRBJ2-7; 9 bases fit TRBD1. After removal of 4 bases from V and 3 bases from J, the junction contained 7 bases not matched to a gene. The CDR3 is made up of 14 amino acids. The germline CDR1 and CDR2 sequences are DFQATT and SNEGSKA (reference sequence). CDR3 in DNA: TGCAGTGCTAAGCCCCGGGACAGGGACTACGAGCAGTACTTC. As protein: CSAKPRDRDYEQYF.

V is TRBV7-2 and J is TRBJ2-5; 8 nucleotides align to TRBD2. Germline CDR1 reads SGHTA; CDR2 reads FQGNSA. The V and J ends lost 1 base and 11 bases, in that order; junction bases with no gene match: 15. This CDR3 is 16 amino acids long. In DNA form, the CDR3 reads TGTGCCAGCAGCTTAGTATTCGGAGCGGGAGTTGGAGAGCAGTACTTC. This translates into CASSLVFGAGVGEQYF.

J is TRBJ2-5 and V is TRBV3-1; D remains unclear. The CDR3 has 13 residues. The germline V and J ends were trimmed by 7 bases and 1 base, with 10 bases remaining between them. CDR1 and CDR2 (germline): LGHDT, YNNKEL (reference sequence). CDR3 in DNA: TGTGCCAGCAAAGCATTTTTCCAAGAGACCCAGTACTTC. It is translated as CASKAFFQETQYF.

The chain joins TRBV4-1 to TRBJ1-3; 7 nucleotides agree with TRBD1. The CDR3 has 16 amino acids. Germline lookup yields CDR1 MGHRA and CDR2 YSYEKL. After removal of 4 bases from V and 3 bases from J, the junction contained 9 bases not matched to a gene. The CDR3 DNA reads TGCGCCAGCAGCCGAAATACAGGGGCGAATGGAAACACCATATATTTT. Residues: CASSRNTGANGNTIYF.

This clonotype showed up many times. V and J are TRBV27 and TRBJ2-5; perhaps TRBD2 as D (6 bases). Trimming removed 3 bases at V and 4 bases at J, with 9 bases between. CDR1 is MNHEY, CDR2 SMNVEV, per germline (reference sequence). This CDR3 is built from 13 residues. For the CDR3, the DNA is TGTGCCAGCAGTTTCCGAGCGGGAGAGACCCAGTACTTC. This encodes CASSFRAGETQYF.

The chain is built from TRBV19 and TRBJ1-1; possibly TRBD1 for D (5 bases). The CDR3 runs to 13 residues. V gave up 6 bases and J gave up 7 bases, with 15 bases separating them. Germline assignment: CDR1 LNHDA and CDR2 SQIVND (reference sequence). Here the CDR3 reads CASRRTTGGEAFF. The CDR3 bases are TGTGCCAGTAGGCGGACAACGGGGGGTGAAGCTTTCTTT.

The chain is built from TRBV28 and TRBJ1-1, with 7 bases identical to TRBD1. V dropped 7 bases and J dropped 0; count of bases not matched to a gene: 8. The length of the CDR3 is 15 residues. Germline-derived CDR1 and CDR2 are MDHEN and SYDVKM. The CDR3 DNA reads TGTGCCAGCACCGGGACAGCCTTAATGAACACTGAAGCTTTCTTT. Translation: CASTGTALMNTEAFF.

The chain carries TRBV20-1 and TRBJ1-4; D gene uncertain. Germline V gene sequence: CDR1 DFQATT, CDR2 SNEGSKA (reference sequence). This CDR3 has 15 residues. V was clipped by 3 bases and J by 6 bases, with 17 bases between them. CDR3 DNA sequence: TGCAGTGCTAGTAGAGGGTCGGTACTGGATGAAAAACTGTTTTTT. Amino acids: CSASRGSVLDEKLFF.

The chain links TRBV3-1 to TRBJ1-1; D not certain. The CDR3 is 13 residues long. Trimming took off 2 bases at V and 2 bases at J, with 6 bases between the two ends. Looked up from germline, CDR1 is LGHDT and CDR2 is YNNKEL (reference sequence). CDR3: CASSQLGNTEAFF. CDR3 nucleotide sequence: TGTGCCAGCAGCCAATTGGGAAACACTGAAGCTTTCTTT.

This clonotype has ten or more counts. The chain is built from TRBV28 and TRBJ1-6; perhaps TRBD1 as D (6 bases). With 4 bases removed from V and 13 bases from J, the gap between germline ends came to 17 bases. This CDR3 spans 14 amino acids. CDR1 and CDR2 from the germline V gene are MDHEN and SYDVKM. CDR3 amino acids: CASSSGGGLFPLHF. Written as DNA, the CDR3 is TGTGCCAGCAGTTCCGGCGGGGGCCTCTTTCCCCTCCACTTT.

The chain combines TRBV7-9 with TRBJ2-5, with D possibly called TRBD1 or TRBD2 (7 bases each). V lost 6 bases to trimming and J lost 3 bases, with 14 bases between them. This CDR3 comprises 14 residues. The germline V gene encodes CDR1 SEHNR and CDR2 FQNEAQ (reference sequence). The CDR3 nucleotides are TGTGCCAGCAGGCGACAGGGAGGGGAAGAGACCCAGTACTTC. It translates to CASRRQGGEETQYF. The entire variable domain, with the rest obtained from reference TRBV7-9 and TRBJ2-5, is as follows: DTGVSQNPRHKITKRGQNVTFRCDPISEHNRLYWYRQTLGQGPEFLTYFQNEAQLEKSRLLSDRFSAERPKGSFSTLEIQRTEQGDSAMYLCASRRQGGEETQYFGPGTRLLVL.

The chain links TRBV2 to TRBJ2-6; no firm D call. The V end lost 8 bases, the J end lost 4 bases, and 12 bases lay between the germline ends. The CDR3 is 14 residues long. Per germline, CDR1 SNHLY and CDR2 FYNNEI. CDR3 region: CASGGVSGANVLTF. The CDR3 DNA is TGTGCCAGCGGTGGGGTTTCCGGGGCCAACGTCCTGACTTTC.

This chain links TRBV4-3 with TRBJ2-1; 9 bases map to TRBD2. V lost 1 base, J lost 6 bases, and 7 bases stayed unmatched. The CDR3 length is 16 residues. The germline CDR1 and CDR2 sequences are LGHNA and YSLEER. CDR3 nucleotide sequence: TGCGCCAGCAGCCAAGTGGGGCTAGCGGGACTCAATGAGCAGTTCTTC. Translated, it gives CASSQVGLAGLNEQFF.

This clonotype appeared a single time. This chain joins TRBV18 and TRBJ2-5; possible D gene TRBD1, 6 bases. V gave up 4 bases and J gave up 3 bases, with 15 bases separating them. The CDR3 sequence is 15 residues long. From germline, CDR1 is KGHSH and CDR2 LQKENI. The CDR3 sequence is CASSRQGLGEETQYF. CDR3 coding DNA: TGTGCCAGCTCACGGCAGGGGTTGGGGGAAGAGACCCAGTACTTC.

This chain connects TRBV4-1 to TRBJ1-2; D is ambiguous. The germline CDR1 and CDR2 sequences are MGHRA and YSYEKL. This CDR3 has 15 residues. The V gene lost 4 bases and the J gene lost 0 bases, with 12 bases spanning the gap. Written as DNA, the CDR3 is TGCGCCAGCAGCCGAACGGGTCCGGCTAACTATGGCTACACCTTC. As protein: CASSRTGPANYGYTF.

CDR3 bases: TGCAGCGCTTCTTATAACAATGAGCAGTTCTTC. This sequence encodes CSASYNNEQFF. The chain is built from TRBV20-1 and TRBJ2-1; D uncertain. The CDR3 length is 11 residues. Looked up from germline, CDR1 is DFQATT and CDR2 is SNEGSKA (reference sequence).

This clonotype was recorded a few times. V and J are TRBV12-3 or TRBV12-4 and TRBJ2-5; maybe TRBD2 (6 bases). The V and J ends lost 3 bases and 1 base respectively, with 15 bases between them. This CDR3 contains 16 residues. The CDR3 bases are TGTGCCAGCAGTTTCGGTACGGGAGCAAGCCAAGAGACCCAGTACTTC. It specifies CASSFGTGASQETQYF.

As DNA, the CDR3 is TGTGCCATCAGTGATTCGGTCGGGCACACCGGGGAGCTGTTTTTT. Translating it yields CAISDSVGHTGELFF. This sequence joins TRBV10-3 and TRBJ2-2; D remains unclear. The CDR3 is made up of 15 amino acids. Germline values: CDR1 ENHRY, CDR2 SYGVKD. V shed 3 bases and J shed 3 bases, with 11 bases lying between them.

V and J are TRBV7-2 and TRBJ2-1; 11 nucleotides match TRBD2. The CDR3 is made up of 17 amino acids. The J segment lost 0 bases and the V segment lost 5 bases, leaving 6 bases of the junction unmatched. The germline gives CDR1 SGHTA, CDR2 FQGNSA. This CDR3 is CASSHGTSGYSYNEQFF. CDR3 coding DNA: TGTGCCAGCAGCCACGGGACTAGCGGCTACTCCTACAATGAGCAGTTCTTC.

This chain links TRBV11-3 with TRBJ2-7; 8 bases are shared with TRBD1. This CDR3 has 13 amino acids. The J segment lost 6 bases and the V segment lost 5 bases, leaving 6 bases of the junction unmatched. The germline V gene has CDR1 SGHNT and CDR2 YENEEA. The chain's CDR3 is CASSRSGGREQYF. The CDR3 nucleotides read TGTGCCAGCAGCCGGTCAGGGGGCCGCGAGCAGTACTTC.

V gene TRBV10-3 combines with J gene TRBJ2-7, with D possibly matching TRBD2 (5 bases). Trimming removed 4 bases from V and 2 bases from J, with 12 bases in between. This CDR3 is 14 amino acids long. Germline V lookup: CDR1 ENHRY, CDR2 SYGVKD. This chain's CDR3 is CAISGPGSPYEQYF. CDR3 DNA: TGTGCCATCAGTGGACCGGGGAGTCCCTACGAGCAGTACTTC.

CDR3: CSAESPGFAKNIQYF. As DNA, the CDR3 is TGCAGTGCTGAGTCACCAGGATTTGCCAAAAACATTCAGTACTTC. The genes are TRBV20-1 and TRBJ2-4; D unclear. The V and J ends lost 5 bases and 1 base respectively, with 15 bases between them. Germline V gene sequence: CDR1 DFQATT, CDR2 SNEGSKA (reference sequence). CDR3 length: 15 residues.

The chain combines TRBV28 with TRBJ2-3; unclear D gene. The germline CDR1 and CDR2 sequences are MDHEN and SYDVKM. V shed 5 bases and J shed 9 bases, with 12 bases lying between them. The CDR3 consists of 12 residues. The DNA for the CDR3 is TGTGCCAGCAGTCCCCCAAAGGACACGCAGTATTTT. This encodes CASSPPKDTQYF. Full variable domain (rest looked up from reference TRBV28 and TRBJ2-3): DVKVTQSSRYLVKRTGEKVFLECVQDMDHENMFWYRQDPGLGLRLIYFSYDVKMKEKGDIPEGYSVSREKKERFSLILESASTNQTSMYLCASSPPKDTQYFGPGTRLTVL.

Turning to this clonotype: A junction boundary mismatches the germline segment, possibly from a read error. V gene TRBV5-1 combines with J gene TRBJ2-1, with 13 bases that match TRBD2. From germline, CDR1 is SGHRS and CDR2 YFSETQ. This CDR3 has 16 amino acids. CDR3 DNA: TGCGCCAGCAGCGGGGGGGGACTAGCGGGATACAATAAGCAGTTCTTC. Protein product: CASSGGGLAGYNKQFF.

V gene TRBV6-5 combines with J gene TRBJ2-1; D is undetermined. The CDR3 loop spans 17 amino acids. Germline lookup yields CDR1 MNHEY and CDR2 SVGAGI. Between the trimmed V and J ends, which lost 5 bases and 0 bases, there was a span of 17 bases. The CDR3 DNA sequence: TGTGCCAGCAGTCGTACCCCTTTCGGAATCTCCTACAATGAGCAGTTCTTC. Translation: CASSRTPFGISYNEQFF.

This clonotype appeared a few times. This chain's CDR3 is CASSPIGDGSYNEQFF. CDR3 bases: TGTGCCAGCAGCCCGATTGGGGACGGCTCCTACAATGAGCAGTTCTTC. The gene calls are TRBV28 and TRBJ2-1; D could derive from TRBD1 or TRBD2 (5 bases each). The CDR3 contains 16 residues. Deletions cut 6 bases from V and 0 bases from J, with 15 bases between. CDR1 is MDHEN, CDR2 SYDVKM, per germline.

The sample holds a few counts of this clonotype. The J gene is TRBJ1-1, the V gene TRBV29-1; D remains ambiguous. Germline V lookup: CDR1 SQVTM, CDR2 ANQGSEA. V lost 2 bases, J lost 3 bases, and 7 bases lay in between. This CDR3 region has 12 residues. The CDR3 spells CSVERSDTEAFF. The DNA for the CDR3 is TGCAGCGTTGAAAGGTCGGACACTGAAGCTTTCTTT.

This clonotype was seen only a few times. The rearrangement joins TRBV20-1 to TRBJ2-5; D perhaps matches TRBD1 (6 bases). Trimming cost V 1 base and J 2 bases, with 14 bases left between them. The CDR3 length is 15 residues. Germline-derived CDR1 and CDR2 are DFQATT and SNEGSKA (reference sequence). As DNA, the CDR3 is TGCAGTGCTAGAGGGGTAGGGACAAAACAAGAGACCCAGTACTTC. Translation gives CSARGVGTKQETQYF.

At least ten counts were recorded for this clonotype. This chain connects TRBV12-3 or TRBV12-4 to TRBJ2-7; 8 nucleotides agree with TRBD2. V was clipped by 6 bases and J by 2 bases; unmatched bases: 6. CDR3 length: 14 amino acids. CDR3 DNA sequence: TGTGCCAGCAGAGGTACTAGCGGAACCTACGAGCAGTACTTC. It codes for CASRGTSGTYEQYF.

This clonotype has just a few counts. This chain uses TRBV29-1 with TRBJ2-2; no reliable D call. The CDR3 runs to 14 residues. V was cut by 4 bases and J by 0 bases, with 9 bases left in between. Germline V CDR1 and CDR2: SQVTM, ANQGSEA. The CDR3 nucleotides are TGCAGCGTTGTTGGGCAGGCGAACACCGGGGAGCTGTTTTTT. Translated, it gives CSVVGQANTGELFF.

This rearrangement joins TRBV12-3 or TRBV12-4 to TRBJ1-2, with D maybe TRBD1 (6 bases). The V and J ends lost 6 bases and 8 bases respectively, with 16 bases between them. CDR3 length: 13 amino acids. The CDR3, as DNA: TGTGCCAGCAGCCCCTCACAGGGTAGGGGCTACACCTTC. It specifies CASSPSQGRGYTF.